What follows describes a single TCR beta chain. Its antigen remains undetermined. No base quality information exists; no much larger clone differs at one position. The immunoSEQ Assay, a bias-controlled multiplex PCR, was used to amplify TCRbeta CDR3 regions from genomic DNA. In the source study's methods: The number of nucleated cells in each sample was estimated from the amplification of reference gene primers within the assay. To quantify the absolute abundance of each unique TCRbeta CDR3 rearrangement, sequence reads were collapsed and filtered. Productive Simpson clonality was computed per sample as the square root of Simpson's diversity index over productive rearrangements. TCRdb provides this immuneACCESS table in a form limited to in-frame rearrangements. Some clones are lacking; in checked studies, under half of them reflect an unresolved V gene, and why the rest are absent is not known. V, J and clone size are those of that table, while D and trimming were read from the DNA. The sample table records some 230,000 clones; about 85% of these occur just once. The top ten clonotypes cover about 0.91% of the sample.

These data come from a study of blood T cell repertoires in COVID-19 (TCRdb year 2020). Context from the whole study: The collaborator samples originated in the United States, Italy and Spain and spanned the acute and convalescent phases of COVID-19. HLA class I and class II types, where available, came from metadata supplied by the sample provider rather than from assay-based typing. Sample metadata almost always included a de-identified subject ID, COVID-19 status, age in years and sex. Deeply sampled blood TCRbeta repertoires from subjects exposed to, actively infected with, or recovered from COVID-19 were included in the dataset. The prospective study material was composed of cDNA or gDNA derived from T cells, B-cell-depleted T cells, or PBMCs. Samples came from the ongoing ImmuneRACE study (first 160 participants) plus 1,254 subjects from 6 global collaborators. The repertoires were made available in a free public database intended to serve as a resource for research on the immune response to SARS-CoV-2.

General findings and caveats noted by the study authors: The quantity of clinical and demographic metadata differed by source and by participant and was supplied without curation.

Including cysteine and phenylalanine, the CDR3 has 15 amino acids. Just the 45-base CDR3 DNA is kept, in frame starting at base 1. V is pared back by 0 bases and J by 5 bases, with 13 bases lying between the germline termini. CDR1 and CDR2 are drawn from the germline V gene (reference sequence): SGHNT, YYREEE. Collaborating institutions collected whole blood in K2EDTA tubes following their own protocols. For TCRbeta analysis, collaborators shipped samples as frozen whole blood, isolated PBMCs, or DNA extracted from either of those sample types. The rearranged chain carries TRBV5-4 and TRBJ2-3; TRBD2 might be the D gene, on 6 matching bases. The TCR was taken from a man between 35 and 55 years old with acute or convalescent COVID-19. The sequenced material came from peripheral blood. The DNA sequence follows: TGTGCCAGCAGCTTGGCGGGGGAAACAAAAGATACGCAGTATTTT. Its amino acids are CASSLAGETKDTQYF.